Presented here are 17 T cell receptor beta chains from one specimen sequenced in a study of CD8+CD57+ T cells in acquired aplastic anemia. The study profiled TCR beta VDJ and CDR3 using genomic DNA as template. Each CDR3 protein gets one entry after TCRdb re-called the reads with MiXCR. The sample has about 190,000 distinct CDR3 sequences; around 50% are singletons. Sequenced material: sorted CD4+, CD8+, or CD8+CD57+ T cells (not recorded which) from PBMCs. The receptors shown here come from a human donor in good health, serving as a control.

This clonotype came up many times. CDR3 in amino acids: CASRSGAGTEAFF. For the CDR3, the DNA is TGTGCCAGTAGGTCAGGGGCGGGGACTGAAGCTTTCTTT. The rearrangement joins TRBV19 to TRBJ1-1; possible D gene TRBD1, 6 bases. The CDR3 is 13 amino acids. V lost 6 bases and J lost 5, with 13 bases in between. Per the germline V gene, CDR1 is LNHDA and CDR2 is SQIVND (reference sequence).

This chain uses TRBV29-1 with TRBJ1-3; D is possibly TRBD1 (5 bases). V lost 1 base, J lost 6 bases, and 10 bases lay in between. The germline CDR1 and CDR2 sequences are SQVTM and ANQGSEA. This CDR3 comprises 13 residues. In DNA, the CDR3 is TGCAGCGTTGAAGGCCACGGGGCAAACACCATATATTTT. It is translated as CSVEGHGANTIYF.

CDR3 sequence: CASSQGRTGVSYEQYF. The CDR3 DNA reads TGTGCCAGCAGCCAAGGACGGACAGGGGTCTCCTACGAGCAGTACTTC. The chain is built from TRBV24-1 and TRBJ2-7; 9 bases agree with TRBD1. CDR3 size: 16 residues. Germline CDR1 KGHDR, CDR2 SFDVKD. The J segment lost 0 bases and the V segment lost 11 bases, leaving 13 bases of the junction unmatched.

The CDR3 loop is CASGPLAVNEQFF. CDR3 DNA sequence: TGTGCCAGCGGTCCATTAGCGGTCAATGAGCAGTTCTTC. The V gene is TRBV7-9, the J gene TRBJ2-1; tentatively, D is TRBD2 (6 bases). The CDR3 runs to 13 residues. The V gene lost 8 bases and the J gene lost 6 bases, with 14 bases spanning the gap. Germline CDR1 SEHNR, CDR2 FQNEAQ (reference sequence).

This clonotype was seen a handful of times. The chain is built from TRBV2 and TRBJ2-3; 11 nucleotides agree with TRBD2. Germline V lookup: CDR1 SNHLY, CDR2 FYNNEI. V dropped 10 bases and J dropped 5; count of bases not matched to a gene: 11. The CDR3 runs 15 residues. CDR3 in amino acids: CATPLAGGKLDTQYF. DNA for the CDR3: TGTGCCACCCCTTTAGCGGGGGGGAAATTAGATACGCAGTATTTT.

Concerning this clonotype itself: Compared with germline, one end of the junction differs, possibly owing to a read error. V and J are TRBV5-6 and TRBJ2-5; TRBD2 matches at 9 bases. Looked up from germline, CDR1 is SGHDT and CDR2 is YYEEEE. This CDR3 is built from 15 residues. CDR3 nucleotides: TGTGCCAGCGGCTTGCAGCGGGGGGTACATGAGACCCAGTACTTC. Translation: CASGLQRGVHETQYF.

In the case of this clonotype: A much larger clone sits a single nucleotide away, making a read error possible. This chain links TRBV2 with TRBJ1-5; 7 nucleotides line up with TRBD1. The CDR3 is 15 amino acids. Germline V gene data show CDR1 as SNHLY and CDR2 as FYNNEI. In nucleotides, the CDR3 is TGTGCCGGCAGTTTTCTTGACAGGGCCAATCAGCCCCAGCATTTT. Its translation: CAGSFLDRANQPQHF.

This clonotype was observed a handful of times. This chain joins TRBV7-2 and TRBJ2-1, with a weak D call TRBD1 (7 bases). Germline V gene sequence: CDR1 SGHTA, CDR2 FQGNSA. The CDR3 extends over 13 amino acids. V lost 0 bases and J 16 bases, leaving 16 bases between the germline ends. CDR3 protein: CASSLAAGTAEFF. DNA of the CDR3: TGTGCCAGCAGCTTAGCGGCGGGGACAGCAGAATTCTTC.

The J gene is TRBJ1-1, the V gene TRBV25-1; TRBD1 is a possible D gene (5 bases). The ends were cut back, 5 bases at V and 5 bases at J, with 12 bases in the middle. The V gene's germline CDR1 is MGHDK and CDR2 SYGVNS. This CDR3 spans 13 amino acids. The CDR3 sequence: CASSRGWGTEAFF. DNA for the CDR3: TGTGCCAGCAGTCGGGGATGGGGGACTGAAGCTTTCTTT.

There are many counts of this clonotype. The rearrangement joins TRBV7-9 to TRBJ2-5; TRBD2 aligns across 10 bases. Germline values: CDR1 SEHNR, CDR2 FQNEAQ (reference sequence). The CDR3 runs to 14 residues. The J segment lost 5 bases and the V segment lost 5 bases, leaving 5 bases of the junction unmatched. DNA of the CDR3: TGTGCCAGCAGCACTCGGACTAGCGGCGAGACCCAGTACTTC. Translated, it gives CASSTRTSGETQYF.

Note on this clonotype: One end of the junction varies from germline; a read error may be responsible. The chain recombines TRBV5-1 with TRBJ1-1; D not certain. The CDR3 runs 15 residues. Germline V gives CDR1 SGHRS, CDR2 YFSETQ. The CDR3 protein is CAISLDPPNRPQAFF. For the CDR3, the DNA is TGCGCCATCAGCTTGGATCCTCCTAATAGACCCCAAGCTTTCTTT. The complete variable domain, with remaining parts taken from reference TRBV5-1 and TRBJ1-1, reads KAGVTQTPRYLIKTRGQQVTLSCSPISGHRSVSWYQQTPGQGLQFLFEYFSETQRNKGNFPGRFSGRQFSNSRSEMNVSTLELGDSALYLCAISLDPPNRPQAFFGQGTRLTVV.

The chain recombines TRBV7-3 with TRBJ2-7; 12 bases align to TRBD2. CDR1 is SGHTA, CDR2 FQGTGA, per germline. The CDR3 covers 15 residues. Trimming cost V 2 bases and J 4 bases; bases outside gene matches: 3. The CDR3 reads CASSLVTSGGYEQYF. CDR3 bases: TGTGCCAGCAGCTTAGTGACTAGCGGGGGATACGAGCAGTACTTC.

This clonotype was detected many times. The chain recombines TRBV28 with TRBJ2-7; the D gene is possibly TRBD1 (5 bases). Germline assignment: CDR1 MDHEN and CDR2 SYDVKM. The ends were cut back, 5 bases at V and 2 bases at J, with 7 bases in the middle. CDR3 length equals 12 residues. The CDR3 region is CASSPTAYEQYF. As DNA, the CDR3 is TGTGCCAGCAGTCCGACAGCCTACGAGCAGTACTTC.

This clonotype was counted a single time. CDR3 sequence (DNA): TGTGCCAGCGGTGTGGAGGCCGATTCACCCCTCCACTTT. It codes for CASGVEADSPLHF. This chain uses TRBV2 with TRBJ1-6, with unresolved D. The CDR3 spans 13 residues. CDR1 is SNHLY and CDR2 is FYNNEI in the germline V gene. V lost 8 bases to trimming and J lost 8 bases, with 13 bases between them.

Of note for this clonotype: A junction boundary mismatches the germline segment, possibly from a read error. This chain's CDR3 is CASSPGTYQGTQYF. In DNA, the CDR3 is TGTGCCAGCAGCCCGGGGACTTACCAAGGGACCCAGTACTTC. The rearrangement joins TRBV3-1 to TRBJ2-5; D may be TRBD2 (6 bases). Germline loops: CDR1 LGHDT, CDR2 YNNKEL (reference sequence). The CDR3 is 14 residues long.

A word on this clonotype: This is likely a read error, given that the CDR3 carries no conserved phenylalanine or tryptophan at its end. The chain recombines TRBV20-1 with TRBJ2-3, with TRBD2 matching over 13 bases. The J segment lost 3 bases and the V segment lost 2 bases, leaving 11 bases of the junction unmatched. Germline-derived CDR1 and CDR2 are DFQATT and SNEGSKA (reference sequence). The CDR3 loop spans 18 amino acids. The CDR3 region is CSARSGGLAGAGTDTQYL. DNA of the CDR3: TGCAGTGCTAGATCGGGAGGACTAGCGGGAGCTGGAACAGATACGCAGTATCTT.

This clonotype was counted at least ten times. This sequence joins TRBV7-9 and TRBJ2-3; TRBD2 matches 14 bases. This CDR3 comprises 16 residues. Germline CDR1 and CDR2: SEHNR and FQNEAQ (reference sequence). After removal of 5 bases from V and 3 bases from J, the junction contained 4 bases not matched to a gene. CDR3 in amino acids: CASSPRTSGGTDTQYF. CDR3 DNA: TGTGCCAGCAGCCCACGGACTAGCGGGGGGACAGATACGCAGTATTTT.